Here is one TCR beta chain with its context. This entry is derived from a study of blood T cell repertoires in COVID-19. The overall study: Specimens from acute and convalescent COVID-19 originated in the United States, Italy and Spain. T cells, B-cell-depleted T cells, or PBMCs provided the cDNA or gDNA that served as material.

Assay: immunoSEQ multiplex PCR; the TCRdb copy retains only in-frame clones and omits some. The sample has about 130,000 clones; about 88% are singletons. The sample consisted of peripheral blood. The sequence came from a man aged 50-60 years with active COVID-19.

CDR3 region: CASSLAYGGEQFF. CDR3 coding DNA: TGCGCCAGCAGCTTGGCCTATGGGGGGGAGCAGTTCTTC. The chain carries TRBV5-1 and TRBJ2-1, with D perhaps matching TRBD2 (6 bases). Germline CDR1 is SGHRS and CDR2 is YFSETQ. The CDR3 has 13 residues. The germline V and J ends were trimmed by 0 bases and 10 bases, with 11 bases remaining between them.